Listed here is a single T cell receptor (beta chain). Its antigen remains unknown. Compared with germline, one end of the junction differs, possibly owing to a read error. Measured with immunoSEQ multiplex PCR; TCRdb has only the in-frame clones, and not every one. The table has fewer than 75,000 clones, 65% to 90% seen once. The data originate from a study of T cell responses to AZD1222 COVID-19 vaccine. Looking at the study overall: Pooled in the analysis were second doses at about 4 or about 12 weeks.

Study-wide points: Recipients of two AZD1222 doses showed rising Spike-specific TCR breadth and depth. There were mostly white British donors and more females than males, and clonal diversity was possibly underestimated. Distributed over spike, vaccine-associated CD4 TCRs predominated at 160-218 and 743-854.

The CDR3 has 17 residues. CDR1 and CDR2 (germline): ENHRY, SYGVKD. V gene TRBV10-3 combines with J gene TRBJ1-4; perhaps TRBD1 as D (5 bases). This TCR came from an adult in good health. The starting material was peripheral blood, obtained on day 0 of AZD1222 vaccination. In DNA, the CDR3 is TGTGCCATCAGTGAGTCCCTAATCTCAGGGTTTAATCAAAAACTGTTTTTT. It yields the protein CAISESLISGFNQKLFF.